This T cell receptor (beta chain) was documented in a study of shared clonotypes between healthy human individuals. Overall study context: A donor's plate count was three for CD4 naive and three for CD4 memory; CD8 naive had two and CD8 memory one.

With respect to this clone: Its antigen is still unknown.

Measured with immunoSEQ multiplex PCR; TCRdb has only the in-frame clones, and not every one. The profile shows hundreds of thousands of clones, 95% of them singletons. Naive CD8 cells lacked CD45RO and underwent positive selection for CCR7, leaving out terminally differentiated effector memory CD45RA+ cells. Among the donors, all were Caucasian adults who lived in Nashville, Tennessee. This CDR3 is built from 11 residues. Whole-study findings and limits: Enrolling few donors narrowed the genetic and exposure-history diversity that was represented. Though the depth was large, rarefaction showed that sorted-subset sequencing was incomplete.

This rearrangement joins TRBV21-1 to TRBJ2-4; the tabulated D call, TRBD1, remains unverified against the DNA. TRBV21-1 is deemed a pseudogene. The sequence was obtained from a woman aged 25 to 39 in good health. The sequencing input was naive CD8+ T cells sorted from blood. The CDR3 nucleotides read TGTGCCAGCAGCAAACGTATTGACAGGTACTTC. This translates into CASSKRIDRYF.